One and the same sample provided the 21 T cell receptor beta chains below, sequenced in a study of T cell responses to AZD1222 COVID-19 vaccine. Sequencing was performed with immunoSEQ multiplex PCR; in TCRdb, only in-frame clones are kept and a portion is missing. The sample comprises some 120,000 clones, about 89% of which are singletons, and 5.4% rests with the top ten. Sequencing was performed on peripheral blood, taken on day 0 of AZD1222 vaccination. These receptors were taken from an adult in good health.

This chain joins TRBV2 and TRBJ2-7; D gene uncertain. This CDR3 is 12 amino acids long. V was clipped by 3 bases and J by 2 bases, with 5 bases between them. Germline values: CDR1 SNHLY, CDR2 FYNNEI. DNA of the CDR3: TGTGCCAGCAGTGACAGAGCCTACGAGCAGTACTTC. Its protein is CASSDRAYEQYF.

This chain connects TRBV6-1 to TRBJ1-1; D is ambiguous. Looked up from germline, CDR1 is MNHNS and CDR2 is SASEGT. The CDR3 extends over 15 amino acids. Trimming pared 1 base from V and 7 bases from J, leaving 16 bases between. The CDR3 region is CASSEDAVPGDEAFF. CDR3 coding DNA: TGTGCCAGCAGTGAAGACGCCGTGCCGGGAGATGAAGCTTTCTTT.

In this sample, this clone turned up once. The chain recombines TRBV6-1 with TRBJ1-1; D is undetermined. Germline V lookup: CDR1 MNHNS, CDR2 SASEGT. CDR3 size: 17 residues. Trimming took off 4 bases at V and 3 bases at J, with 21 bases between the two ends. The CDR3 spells CASSAHPSGGGYTEAFF. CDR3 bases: TGTGCCAGCAGTGCCCACCCGAGTGGAGGTGGATACACTGAAGCTTTCTTT.

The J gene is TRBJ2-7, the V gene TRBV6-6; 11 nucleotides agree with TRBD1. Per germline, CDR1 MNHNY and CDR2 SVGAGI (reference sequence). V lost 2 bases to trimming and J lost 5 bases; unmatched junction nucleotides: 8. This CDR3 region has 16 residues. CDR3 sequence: CASSYPRDRGFDEQYF. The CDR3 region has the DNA TGTGCCAGCAGTTACCCCCGGGACAGGGGGTTTGACGAGCAGTACTTC.

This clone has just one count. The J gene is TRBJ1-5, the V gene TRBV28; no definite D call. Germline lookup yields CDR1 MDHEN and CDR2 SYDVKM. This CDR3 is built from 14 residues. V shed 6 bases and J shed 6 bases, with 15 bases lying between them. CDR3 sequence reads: CASSHVNSGQPQHF. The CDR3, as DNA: TGTGCCAGCAGCCACGTCAACAGCGGTCAGCCCCAGCATTTT. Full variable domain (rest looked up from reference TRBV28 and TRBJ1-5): DVKVTQSSRYLVKRTGEKVFLECVQDMDHENMFWYRQDPGLGLRLIYFSYDVKMKEKGDIPEGYSVSREKKERFSLILESASTNQTSMYLCASSHVNSGQPQHFGDGTRLSIL.

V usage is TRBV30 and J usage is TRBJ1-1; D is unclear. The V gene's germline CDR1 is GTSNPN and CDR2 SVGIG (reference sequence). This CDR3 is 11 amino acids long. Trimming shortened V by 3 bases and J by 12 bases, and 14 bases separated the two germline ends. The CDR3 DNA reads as TGTGCCTGGAGCGGCCAGGCGTCTACTTTCTTT. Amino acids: CAWSGQASTFF.

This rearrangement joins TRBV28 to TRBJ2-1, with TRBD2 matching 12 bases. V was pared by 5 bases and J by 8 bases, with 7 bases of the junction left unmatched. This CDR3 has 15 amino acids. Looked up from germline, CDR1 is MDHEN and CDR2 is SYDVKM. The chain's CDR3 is CASSHPGLAGDEQFF. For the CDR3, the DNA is TGTGCCAGCAGTCACCCGGGACTAGCGGGTGATGAGCAGTTCTTC.

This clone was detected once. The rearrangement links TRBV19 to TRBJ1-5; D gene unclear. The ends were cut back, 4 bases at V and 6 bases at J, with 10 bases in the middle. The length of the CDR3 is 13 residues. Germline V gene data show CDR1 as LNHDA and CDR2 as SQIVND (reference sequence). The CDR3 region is CASSNGDIQPQHF. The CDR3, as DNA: TGTGCCAGTAGTAACGGTGACATTCAGCCCCAGCATTTT.

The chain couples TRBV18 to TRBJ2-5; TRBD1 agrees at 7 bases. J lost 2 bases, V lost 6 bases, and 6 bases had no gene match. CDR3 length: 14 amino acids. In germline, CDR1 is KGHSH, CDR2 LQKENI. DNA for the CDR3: TGTGCCAGCTCTCTTGACAGGGCTCAAGAGACCCAGTACTTC. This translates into CASSLDRAQETQYF.

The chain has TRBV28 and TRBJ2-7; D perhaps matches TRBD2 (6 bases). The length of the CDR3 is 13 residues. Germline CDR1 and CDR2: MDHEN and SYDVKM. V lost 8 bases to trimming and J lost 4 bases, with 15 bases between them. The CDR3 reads CASLRSGVYEQYF. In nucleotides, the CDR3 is TGTGCCAGCTTAAGGTCGGGAGTATACGAGCAGTACTTC.

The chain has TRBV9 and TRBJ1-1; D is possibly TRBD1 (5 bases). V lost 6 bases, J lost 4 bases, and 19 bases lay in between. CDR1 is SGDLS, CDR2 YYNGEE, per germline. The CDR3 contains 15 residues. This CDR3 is CASTYLQGYSTEAFF. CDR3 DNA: TGTGCCAGCACGTATCTTCAGGGATACTCCACTGAAGCTTTCTTT.

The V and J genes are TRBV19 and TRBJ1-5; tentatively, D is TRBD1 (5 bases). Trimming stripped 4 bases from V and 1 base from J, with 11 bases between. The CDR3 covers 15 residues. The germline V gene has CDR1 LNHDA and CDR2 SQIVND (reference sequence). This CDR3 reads CASSTRGDSNQPQHF. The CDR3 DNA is TGTGCCAGTAGTACCCGAGGGGACAGCAATCAGCCCCAGCATTTT.

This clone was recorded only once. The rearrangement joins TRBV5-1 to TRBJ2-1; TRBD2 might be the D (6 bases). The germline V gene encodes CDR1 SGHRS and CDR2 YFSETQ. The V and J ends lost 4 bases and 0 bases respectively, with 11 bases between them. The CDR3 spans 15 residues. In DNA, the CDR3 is TGCGCCAGCAGCCGGAGGGGACTCTCCTACAATGAGCAGTTCTTC. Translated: CASSRRGLSYNEQFF.

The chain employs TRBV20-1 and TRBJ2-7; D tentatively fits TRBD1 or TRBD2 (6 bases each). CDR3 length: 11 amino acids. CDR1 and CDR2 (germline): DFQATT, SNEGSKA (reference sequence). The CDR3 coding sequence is TGCACCAAGGGGGGAGTCAACGAGCAGTACTTC. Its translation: CTKGGVNEQYF.

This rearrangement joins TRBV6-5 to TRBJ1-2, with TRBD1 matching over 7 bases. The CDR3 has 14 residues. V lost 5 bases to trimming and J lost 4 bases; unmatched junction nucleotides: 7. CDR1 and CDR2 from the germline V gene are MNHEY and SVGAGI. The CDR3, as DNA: TGTGCCAGCAGTCCGAAGACAGGGATCTATGGCTACACCTTC. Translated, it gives CASSPKTGIYGYTF.

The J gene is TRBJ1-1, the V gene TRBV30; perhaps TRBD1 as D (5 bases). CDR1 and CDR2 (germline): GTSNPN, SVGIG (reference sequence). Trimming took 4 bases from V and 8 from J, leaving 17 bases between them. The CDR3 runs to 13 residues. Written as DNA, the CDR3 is TGTGCCTGGACTGGGGCAGGCGGCCCCGAAGCTTTCTTT. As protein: CAWTGAGGPEAFF.

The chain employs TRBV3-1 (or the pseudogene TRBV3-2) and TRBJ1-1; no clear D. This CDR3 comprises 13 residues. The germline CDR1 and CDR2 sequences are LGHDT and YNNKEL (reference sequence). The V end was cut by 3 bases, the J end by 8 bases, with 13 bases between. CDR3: CASSHASTGEAFF. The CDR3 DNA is TGTGCCAGCAGCCACGCGTCGACCGGGGAAGCTTTCTTT.

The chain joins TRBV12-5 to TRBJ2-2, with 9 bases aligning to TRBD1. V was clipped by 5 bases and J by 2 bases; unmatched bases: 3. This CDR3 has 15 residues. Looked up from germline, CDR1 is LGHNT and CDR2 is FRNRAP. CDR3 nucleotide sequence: TGTGCTAGTGGTGTACAGGGGGCTAACACCGGGGAGCTGTTTTTT. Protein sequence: CASGVQGANTGELFF. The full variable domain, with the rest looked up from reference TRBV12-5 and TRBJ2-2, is DARVTQTPRHKVTEMGQEVTMRCQPILGHNTVFWYRQTMMQGLELLAYFRNRAPLDDSGMPKDRFSAEMPDATLATLKIQPSEPRDSAVYFCASGVQGANTGELFFGEGSRLTVL.

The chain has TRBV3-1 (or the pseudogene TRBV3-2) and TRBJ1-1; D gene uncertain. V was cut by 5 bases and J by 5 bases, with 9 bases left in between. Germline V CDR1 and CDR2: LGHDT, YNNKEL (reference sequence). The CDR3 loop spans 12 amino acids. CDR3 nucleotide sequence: TGTGCCAGCAGCTTCTCGGAGACTGAAGCTTTCTTT. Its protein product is CASSFSETEAFF.

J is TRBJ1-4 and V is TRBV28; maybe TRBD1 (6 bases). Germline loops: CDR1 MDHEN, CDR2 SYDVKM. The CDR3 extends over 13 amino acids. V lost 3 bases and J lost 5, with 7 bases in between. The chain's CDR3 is CASSLQGNEKLFF. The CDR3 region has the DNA TGTGCCAGCAGTTTGCAGGGGAATGAAAAACTGTTTTTT.

CDR3 region: CASNSPGQGAWGYTF. For the CDR3, the DNA is TGTGCCAGCAATTCCCCGGGACAGGGGGCGTGGGGCTACACCTTC. V is TRBV2 and J is TRBJ1-2; 12 bases are a match to TRBD1. CDR1 and CDR2 (germline): SNHLY, FYNNEI. With 7 bases clipped from V and 8 bases from J, the junction kept 11 bases outside the gene matches. The CDR3 is made up of 15 amino acids.